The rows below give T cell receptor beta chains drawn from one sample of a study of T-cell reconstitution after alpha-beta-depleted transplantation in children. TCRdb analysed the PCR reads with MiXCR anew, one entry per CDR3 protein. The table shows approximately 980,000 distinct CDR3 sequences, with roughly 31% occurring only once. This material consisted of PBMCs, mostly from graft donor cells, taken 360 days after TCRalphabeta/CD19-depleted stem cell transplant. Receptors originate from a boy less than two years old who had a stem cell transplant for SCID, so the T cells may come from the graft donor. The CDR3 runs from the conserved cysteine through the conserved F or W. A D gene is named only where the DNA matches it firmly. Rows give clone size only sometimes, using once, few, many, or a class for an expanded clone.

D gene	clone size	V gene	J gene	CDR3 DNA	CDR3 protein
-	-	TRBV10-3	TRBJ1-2	TGTGCCATCAGTGAAAGGGAGGAGGGTAACTATGGCTACACCTTC	CAISEREEGNYGYTF
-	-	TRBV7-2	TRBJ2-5	TGTGCCAGCAGCAGGGGAACGGCGATGTTTGGGGAGACCCAGTACTTC	CASSRGTAMFGETQYF
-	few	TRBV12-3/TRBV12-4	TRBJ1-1	TGTGCCACGCAACGGGACCCGGGCACTGAAGCTTTCTTT	CATQRDPGTEAFF
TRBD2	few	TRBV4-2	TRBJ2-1	TGTGCCAGCAGCCAAGAAGGACTAGGGACCTACAATGAGCAGTTCTTC	CASSQEGLGTYNEQFF
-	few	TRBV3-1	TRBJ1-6	TGTGCCAGCAGCCAAGATCAGGGACGGAATTCACCCCTCCACTTT	CASSQDQGRNSPLHF
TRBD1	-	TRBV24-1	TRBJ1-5	TGTGCCACCAGTGATTCTTTCATGGGACAGGGTAACGATCAGCCCCAGCATTTT	CATSDSFMGQGNDQPQHF
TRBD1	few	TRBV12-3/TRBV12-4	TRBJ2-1	TGTGCCAGCAGCCGGGACAGATACCTCTACAATGAGCAGTTCTTC	CASSRDRYLYNEQFF
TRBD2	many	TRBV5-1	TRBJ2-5	TGTGCCAGCAGTCCCCGGACTAGCGGGGGAGAGACCCAGTACTTC	CASSPRTSGGETQYF
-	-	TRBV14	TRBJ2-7	TGTGCCAGCAGCCAATTTAAACTAAAGCACCTCGACGAGCAGTACTTC	CASSQFKLKHLDEQYF
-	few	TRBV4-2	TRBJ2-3	TGTGCCAGCAGCCAAGATCGGGGGAATACGCAGTATTTT	CASSQDRGNTQYF
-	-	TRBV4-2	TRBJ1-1	TGTGCCAGCAGCCAAGGGTTCGGCACTGAAGCTTTCTTT	CASSQGFGTEAFF
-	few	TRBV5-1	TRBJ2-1	TGCGCCAGCAGCCCGAAGGTAGCCCCCAGCAATGAGCAGTTCTTC	CASSPKVAPSNEQFF
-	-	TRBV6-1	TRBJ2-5	TGTGCCAGTTACAAGGATGGGGACGCGGAGACCCAGTACTTC	CASYKDGDAETQYF
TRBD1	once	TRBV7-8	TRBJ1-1	TGTGCCAGCAGCTTAGTCCCCGACAGGGATGGGAAGGCTTTCTTT	CASSLVPDRDGKAFF
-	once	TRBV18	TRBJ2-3	TGTGCCAGCTCACCACCGGTTTGGGGGAACACAGATACGCAGTATTTT	CASSPPVWGNTDTQYF
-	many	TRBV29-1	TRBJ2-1	TGCAGCGTCCCCGGCCCGGTCAACAATGAGCAGTTCTTC	CSVPGPVNNEQFF
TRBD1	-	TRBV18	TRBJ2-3	TGTGCCAGCTCACCAGGACAGGGTAGGAAGGATACGCAGTATTTT	CASSPGQGRKDTQYF
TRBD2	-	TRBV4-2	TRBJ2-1	TGTGCCAGCAGCCAAGATGGAAGGCCTAGCGGGTACAATGAGCAGTTCTTC	CASSQDGRPSGYNEQFF
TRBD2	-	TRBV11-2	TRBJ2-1	TGTGCCAGCAGCTGGGGGACTAACAATGAGCAGTTCTTC	CASSWGTNNEQFF
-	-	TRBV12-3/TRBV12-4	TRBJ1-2	TGTGCCAGCAGCCCGGTTCCAGGGAAGAACTATGGCTACACCTTC	CASSPVPGKNYGYTF
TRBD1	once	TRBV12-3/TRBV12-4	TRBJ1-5	TGTGCCAGCAGGAAGACAGGGGGAGGCAATCAGCCCCAGCATTTT	CASRKTGGGNQPQHF
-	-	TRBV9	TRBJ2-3	TGTGCCAGCAGCGTAGCTACGGGGGCCACAGATACGCAGTATTTT	CASSVATGATDTQYF